This passage covers 7 T cell receptor beta chains from one sample sequenced in a study of cytotoxic CD8 clonotypes in ibrutinib-treated CLL. The assay was immunoSEQ multiplex PCR, and TCRdb's table has in-frame clones only and misses some. The data contain some 130,000 clones, 80% to 85% of them seen just once; the ten biggest clones take up about 3.3%. The material was PBMCs, obtained after 24 months of ibrutinib treatment. The receptors were sampled from a human donor with chronic lymphocytic leukemia.

This clone was detected only a few times. The chain recombines TRBV6-5 with TRBJ2-3; a weak D match, TRBD2 (7 bases). Germline V gives CDR1 MNHEY, CDR2 SVGAGI. With 6 bases removed from V and 6 bases from J, the gap between germline ends came to 19 bases. The length of the CDR3 is 15 residues. CDR3 DNA sequence: TGTGCCAGCAGCGTAGGGGGGGGAAATTGGGATACGCAGTATTTT. It codes for CASSVGGGNWDTQYF.

The chain couples TRBV18 to TRBJ1-5, with 8 nucleotides matching TRBD1. Germline trimming cut 5 bases from V and 4 bases from J; bases unmatched to any gene: 13. The CDR3 totals 17 residues. Germline V lookup: CDR1 KGHSH, CDR2 LQKENI. This chain's CDR3 is CASSTFEAGGSNQPQHF. The DNA for the CDR3 is TGTGCCAGCTCAACATTTGAGGCAGGGGGCTCGAATCAGCCCCAGCATTTT.

The chain combines TRBV19 with TRBJ1-5; D is ambiguous. This CDR3 has 13 residues. The V end lost 1 base, the J end lost 4 bases, and 5 bases lay between the germline ends. The germline CDR1 and CDR2 sequences are LNHDA and SQIVND (reference sequence). CDR3 nucleotides: TGTGCCAGTAGTATAGGGAAAAATCAGCCCCAGCATTTT. Encoded protein: CASSIGKNQPQHF.

This clone was found once. V is TRBV5-1 and J is TRBJ2-6; 14 bases line up with TRBD2. Trimming at V came to 4 bases and at J to 4 bases, leaving 4 bases not matched to a gene. Germline V gene data show CDR1 as SGHRS and CDR2 as YFSETQ. The CDR3 has 17 residues. The CDR3 is CASSPGLAGVGANVLTF. The CDR3 nucleotides are TGCGCCAGCAGCCCGGGACTAGCGGGGGTAGGGGCCAACGTCCTGACTTTC.

The rearrangement links TRBV4-2 to TRBJ1-2; D ambiguous. CDR3 length equals 17 residues. V dropped 0 bases and J dropped 0 bases, with 14 bases sitting between them. CDR1 is LGHNA, CDR2 YNFKEQ, per germline. CDR3 region: CASSQDNVRAANYGYTF. The CDR3 DNA reads as TGTGCCAGCAGCCAAGATAACGTTCGAGCGGCTAACTATGGCTACACCTTC.

This chain uses TRBV5-1 with TRBJ1-4, with TRBD1 matching over 10 bases. Trimming took 4 bases from V and 4 from J; bases not matched to a gene: 7. The CDR3 is 16 amino acids. CDR1 and CDR2 (germline): SGHRS, YFSETQ. Written as DNA, the CDR3 is TGCGCCAGCAGCCATTCGACAGGGGGCCTTAATGAAAAACTGTTTTTT. This codes for CASSHSTGGLNEKLFF.

This CDR3 reads CASSQGTTEGVGGNTIYF. In DNA, the CDR3 is TGCGCCAGCAGCCAAGGCACGACAGAGGGGGTTGGTGGAAACACCATATATTTT. This rearrangement joins TRBV4-3 to TRBJ1-3, with a tentative D call TRBD1 (6 bases). Germline V lookup: CDR1 LGHNA, CDR2 YSLEER. This CDR3 region has 18 residues. The V end lost 1 base, the J end lost 3 bases, and 19 bases lay between the germline ends.